Below, 11 T cell receptor beta chains from the same sample are listed, as sequenced in a study of response to subunit inactivated influenza vaccine. TCRdb re-derived calls from the RT-PCR reads in MiXCR, one entry per CDR3 protein. The sample has roughly 570,000 distinct CDR3 sequences; 14% are singletons. Source: PBMCs from blood, taken 12 days after vaccination. The receptors were sampled from a man in his fifties or sixties who received an inactivated influenza vaccine.

This clonotype has only a few counts. The DNA for the CDR3 is TGCAGTACCTCGAAGGGTCTAACCTACGAGCAGTACTTC. It specifies CSTSKGLTYEQYF. The rearrangement joins TRBV20-1 to TRBJ2-7; D is unclear. The ends were cut back, 8 bases at V and 2 bases at J, with 16 bases in the middle. This CDR3 region has 13 residues. Germline V gene data show CDR1 as DFQATT and CDR2 as SNEGSKA (reference sequence).

The chain recombines TRBV3-1 with TRBJ1-5; D unclear. This CDR3 contains 15 residues. The germline V and J ends were trimmed by 4 bases and 7 bases, with 17 bases remaining between them. CDR1 is LGHDT, CDR2 YNNKEL, per germline (reference sequence). CDR3 loop: CASSPGGGVRQPQHF. DNA for the CDR3: TGTGCCAGCAGCCCCGGCGGCGGGGTACGGCAGCCCCAGCATTTT.

CDR3 protein: CASSLGSGIRWTQYF. In nucleotides, the CDR3 is TGTGCCAGCAGCTTAGGTAGCGGGATAAGGTGGACGCAGTATTTT. The genes are TRBV7-9 and TRBJ2-3; 8 nucleotides agree with TRBD2. The trim removed 1 base at V and 9 bases at J, leaving 9 bases unmatched. The CDR3 sequence is 15 residues long. In germline, CDR1 is SEHNR, CDR2 FQNEAQ (reference sequence).

CDR3 loop: CASSEYRRTDTQYF. CDR3 coding DNA: TGTGCCAGCAGCGAATATCGGCGCACAGATACGCAGTATTTT. This chain uses TRBV14 with TRBJ2-3; D is unresolved. The germline V gene has CDR1 SGHDN and CDR2 FVKESK. Between the trimmed V and J ends, which lost 5 bases and 1 base, there was a span of 10 bases. The CDR3 loop spans 14 amino acids.

This clonotype was seen many times. CDR3 nucleotide sequence: TGTGCCAGCAGTTTTCGACTAGCGTCCTACGAGCAGTACTTC. Residues: CASSFRLASYEQYF. The chain uses TRBV28 and TRBJ2-7, with 8 bases identical to TRBD2. The germline V gene has CDR1 MDHEN and CDR2 SYDVKM. The CDR3 consists of 14 residues. The J segment lost 1 base and the V segment lost 3 bases, leaving 2 bases of the junction unmatched. Complete variable domain (other parts from reference TRBV28 and TRBJ2-7): DVKVTQSSRYLVKRTGEKVFLECVQDMDHENMFWYRQDPGLGLRLIYFSYDVKMKEKGDIPEGYSVSREKKERFSLILESASTNQTSMYLCASSFRLASYEQYFGPGTRLTVT.

V is TRBV11-2 and J is TRBJ2-7; maybe TRBD2 (6 bases). The CDR3 loop spans 15 amino acids. Germline CDR1 reads SGHAT; CDR2 reads FQNNGV. Trimming removed 1 base from V and 6 bases from J, with 16 bases in between. CDR3 protein: CASSLGGQAEGEQYF. CDR3 DNA: TGTGCCAGCAGCTTAGGAGGCCAAGCGGAGGGCGAGCAGTACTTC.

The chain carries TRBV29-1 and TRBJ2-3; the D gene could be TRBD1 or TRBD2 (5 bases each). Germline assignment: CDR1 SQVTM and CDR2 ANQGSEA. Trimming left V 6 bases short and J 2 bases short, with 18 bases between. CDR3 length: 15 amino acids. The CDR3 nucleotides read TGCAGCGTGGGTACGGGGCCTAGGCTCACAGATACGCAGTATTTT. Its translation: CSVGTGPRLTDTQYF.

Many counts were recorded for this clonotype. The chain links TRBV5-1 to TRBJ1-1; 10 bases fit TRBD1. In germline, CDR1 is SGHRS, CDR2 YFSETQ. The CDR3 totals 15 residues. V was pared by 4 bases and J by 0 bases, with 3 bases of the junction left unmatched. The CDR3 protein is CASSPDRGMNTEAFF. The CDR3 region has the DNA TGCGCCAGCAGCCCGGACAGGGGGATGAACACTGAAGCTTTCTTT.

The rearrangement links TRBV13 to TRBJ2-7, with D possibly being TRBD1 or TRBD2 (5 bases each). The CDR3 runs to 15 residues. Trimming stripped 5 bases from V and 5 bases from J, with 19 bases between. Germline V gene sequence: CDR1 PRHDT, CDR2 FYEKMQ (reference sequence). The CDR3 DNA is TGTGCCAGCAGCCGAACCCCTTGGGGGTTCAACGAGCAGTACTTC. Its protein product is CASSRTPWGFNEQYF.

The rearrangement joins TRBV11-2 to TRBJ2-1, with 12 bases that match TRBD1. CDR3 length equals 15 residues. Losses at the gene ends were 3 bases for V and 9 bases for J; bases not matched to a gene: 6. The germline V gene has CDR1 SGHAT and CDR2 FQNNGV. The CDR3 nucleotides read TGTGCCAGCAGCTTCCAGGGACAGGGGGCCGCTGAGCAGTTCTTC. Translated, it gives CASSFQGQGAAEQFF.

In regard to this clonotype: This may stem from a read error, because a much larger clone lies one nucleotide away. The chain joins TRBV28 to TRBJ2-5; D may be TRBD1 or TRBD2 (5 bases each). The CDR3 has 12 residues. Per the germline V gene, CDR1 is MDHEN and CDR2 is SYDVKM. The CDR3 DNA is TGTGCCAGCAGTTCGATGGGGGAGATCCAGTACTTC. This translates into CASSSMGEIQYF.